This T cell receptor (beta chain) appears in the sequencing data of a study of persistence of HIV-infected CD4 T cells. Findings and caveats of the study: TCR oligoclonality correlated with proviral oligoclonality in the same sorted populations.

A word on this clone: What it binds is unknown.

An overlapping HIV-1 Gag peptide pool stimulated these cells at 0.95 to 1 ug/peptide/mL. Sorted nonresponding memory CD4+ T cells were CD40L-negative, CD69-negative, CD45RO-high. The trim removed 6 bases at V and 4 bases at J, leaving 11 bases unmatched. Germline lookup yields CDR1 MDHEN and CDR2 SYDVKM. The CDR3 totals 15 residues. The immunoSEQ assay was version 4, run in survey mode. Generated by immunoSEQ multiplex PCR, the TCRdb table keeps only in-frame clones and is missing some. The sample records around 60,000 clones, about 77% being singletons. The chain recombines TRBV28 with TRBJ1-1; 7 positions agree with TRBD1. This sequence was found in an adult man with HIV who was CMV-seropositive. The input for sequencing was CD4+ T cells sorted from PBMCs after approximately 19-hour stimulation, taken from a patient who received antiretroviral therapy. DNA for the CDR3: TGTGCCAGCAGGTTACCGACAGGGACGAGCACTGAAGCTTTCTTT. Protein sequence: CASRLPTGTSTEAFF.